This T cell receptor (beta chain) stems from a study of identical twins. Germline V gives CDR1 SGHAT, CDR2 FQNNGV. Trimming removed 1 base at V and 1 base at J, with 11 bases between. This CDR3 contains 15 residues. Using its own MiXCR run on the 5' RACE reads, TCRdb lists one record per CDR3 protein. Of about 890,000 distinct CDR3 sequences in the sample, about 12% were seen once. These data are also associated with another study on yellow fever vaccine responses in identical twins.

The chain links TRBV11-2 to TRBJ2-7, with D possibly matching TRBD2 (6 bases). Sequencing was done on a sample of PBMCs. The receptor's source is a woman aged 18-35 years in good health. The CDR3 here is CASSLGEAMSYEQYV. The CDR3 nucleotides read TGTGCCAGCAGCTTAGGGGAGGCGATGTCCTACGAGCAGTACGTC.